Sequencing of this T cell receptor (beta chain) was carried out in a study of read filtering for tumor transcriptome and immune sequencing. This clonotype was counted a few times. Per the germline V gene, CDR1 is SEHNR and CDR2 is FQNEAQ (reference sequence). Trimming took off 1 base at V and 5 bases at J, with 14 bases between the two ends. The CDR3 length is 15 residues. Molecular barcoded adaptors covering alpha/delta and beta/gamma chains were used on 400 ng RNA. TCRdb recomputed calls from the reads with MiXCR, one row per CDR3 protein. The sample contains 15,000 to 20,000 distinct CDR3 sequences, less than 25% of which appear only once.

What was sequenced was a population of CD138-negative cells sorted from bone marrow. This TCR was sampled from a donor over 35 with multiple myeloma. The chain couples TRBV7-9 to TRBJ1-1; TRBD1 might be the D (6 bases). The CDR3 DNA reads TGTGCCAGCAGCTTAGGAGGGGGGAGAGCGACTGAAGCTTTCTTT. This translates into CASSLGGGRATEAFF. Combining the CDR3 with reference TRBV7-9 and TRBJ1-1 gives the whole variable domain DTGVSQNPRHKITKRGQNVTFRCDPISEHNRLYWYRQTLGQGPEFLTYFQNEAQLEKSRLLSDRFSAERPKGSFSTLEIQRTEQGDSAMYLCASSLGGGRATEAFFGQGTRLTVV.